This paragraph reports one T cell receptor beta chain. The antigen remains undetermined. This entry is derived from a study of beta chain features in type 1 diabetes. Study observations and caveats: cDNA-based sequencing might over-represent cells highly expressing TCR.

Germline V CDR1 and CDR2: SGDLS, YYNGEE. The V and J ends lost 2 bases and 9 bases, in that order; junction bases with no gene match: 3. The CDR3 sequence is 14 residues long. Expressed TCRB transcripts were sequenced, since all the RNA that had been isolated was reverse transcribed. The method was immunoSEQ multiplex PCR; TCRdb's version includes in-frame clones alone and lacks a portion of them. The sample has about 160,000 clones, less than 9.5% seen once. Input material: central memory CD4+ T cells from blood. The source of this sequence is a woman between 18 and 29 years old in good health. The chain recombines TRBV9 with TRBJ2-1; 12 nucleotides agree with TRBD2. The CDR3 DNA follows: TGTGCCAGCAGCGTCGCTAGCGGGAGGGCTGAGCAGTTCTTC. Translating gives CASSVASGRAEQFF.